This T cell receptor (beta chain) was found in a study of human T cells and chemical hapten exposure. The overall study: In the roughly 25-week study, patients were dosed weekly with diphenylcyclopropenone on the scalp throughout.

The germline V gene has CDR1 MDHEN and CDR2 SYDVKM. Trimming pared 6 bases from V and 3 bases from J, leaving 12 bases between. CDR3 length: 13 amino acids. This clonotype was seen more than once but under ten times. Time point: pre-sensitization, week 0. Treatment of the sample: therapeutic diphenylcyclopropenone sensitization with weekly scalp DPC. The study drew its donors from alopecia patients who were 18 to 70 years old and suitable for DPC. The library tagged each cDNA molecule with unique molecular identifiers. MiXCR, applied by TCRdb to the RACE reads, yields one record per CDR3 protein. Counted here are some 70,000 distinct CDR3 sequences, 11% occurring once; the ten biggest clones make up roughly 5.3%.

The TCR was taken from a woman between 50 and 59 years old with alopecia areata. Some clones in this sample may be carry-over from other donors' samples. The material sequenced was whole blood, taken in connection with sensitization to the hapten diphenylcyclopropenone (DPC). The genes are TRBV28 and TRBJ2-7; D not certain. The CDR3 is CASSRDAGYEQYF. As DNA, the CDR3 is TGTGCCAGCAGCCGTGACGCAGGCTACGAGCAGTACTTC.